This T cell receptor beta chain was observed in a study of blood T cell repertoires in COVID-19. Study-level information: T cells, B-cell-depleted T cells, or PBMCs supplied cDNA or gDNA.

The germline CDR1 and CDR2 sequences are SGHTA and FQGNSA. This CDR3 is built from 16 residues. The junction had 6 bases not matched to a gene; V was cut back by 5 bases and J by 4 bases. Original data processing: Reference gene primers were amplified, and this amplification served to estimate nucleated cell counts. Sequenced by immunoSEQ multiplex PCR; TCRdb stores in-frame clones only, minus some. The V and J calls and the clone size are those of that table, but D and trimming were determined from the DNA. Among 150,000 to 200,000 clones, over 80% were seen once, and the ten largest hold around 3.9%.

Sequencing used peripheral blood. V and J are TRBV7-2 and TRBJ2-1; 12 bases map to TRBD2. The receptor's source is a woman in her sixties who had recovered from COVID-19. CDR3 in DNA: TGTGCCAGCAGCAGACTAGCGGGGGAGGTTTACAATGAGCAGTTCTTC. Its translation: CASSRLAGEVYNEQFF.